Presented here are 29 T cell receptor beta chains from one specimen sequenced in a study of human T cells and chemical hapten exposure. The study extracted total RNA from unfractionated whole blood. TCRdb used MiXCR to reprocess the 5' RACE reads, holding one entry per CDR3 protein. The repertoire holds around 100,000 distinct CDR3 sequences, with 15% to 20% as singletons. The receptors shown here come from a human donor in good health.

V is TRBV2 and J is TRBJ2-2, with a weak D call TRBD2 (5 bases). V was trimmed by 6 bases and J by 7 bases, leaving 9 bases between them. This CDR3 contains 12 residues. Germline V gene data show CDR1 as SNHLY and CDR2 as FYNNEI. DNA for the CDR3: TGTGCCAGCAGGAGGGATGGCGGGGAGCTGTTTTTT. Amino acid sequence: CASRRDGGELFF.

The table lists this clonotype with a few counts. The V gene is TRBV5-1, the J gene TRBJ1-1; D might be TRBD1 (6 bases). This CDR3 region has 17 residues. Deletions cut 1 base from V and 0 bases from J, with 16 bases between. Per germline, CDR1 SGHRS and CDR2 YFSETQ. The CDR3 sequence: CASSLQGQPRMNTEAFF. The CDR3 region has the DNA TGCGCCAGCAGCTTGCAAGGACAGCCCCGCATGAACACTGAAGCTTTCTTT.

This clonotype has more than one count but fewer than ten. Sequence at one end of the junction differs from germline and may be a read error. The genes are TRBV19 and TRBJ1-5; TRBD1 matches at 7 bases. The CDR3 length is 16 residues. Germline CDR1 is LNHDA and CDR2 is SQIVND (reference sequence). The CDR3, as DNA: TGTGCCAGTAGTCTAGAGGACAGGACTCGGGGGCAGCCCCAGCATTTT. Translation: CASSLEDRTRGQPQHF. Filled out from reference TRBV19 and TRBJ1-5, the complete variable domain reads DGGITQSPKYLFRKEGQNVTLSCEQNLNHDAMYWYRQDPGQGLRLIYYSQIVNDFQKGDIAEGYSVSREKKESFPLTVTSAQKNPTAFYLCASSLEDRTRGQPQHFGDGTRLSIL.

V is TRBV7-9 and J is TRBJ2-6; TRBD1 agrees at 7 bases. This CDR3 has 16 residues. Germline CDR1 reads SEHNR; CDR2 reads FQNEAQ (reference sequence). V trimming: 5 bases; J trimming: 0 bases; junction bases outside the gene matches: 4. Written as DNA, the CDR3 is TGTGCCAGCAGCCGGGGACAGACCTCTGGGGCCAACGTCCTGACTTTC. As protein: CASSRGQTSGANVLTF.

The V gene is TRBV4-2, the J gene TRBJ2-7; 13 bases align to TRBD2. Germline V gene sequence: CDR1 LGHNA, CDR2 YNFKEQ. This CDR3 has 16 amino acids. V lost 1 base, J lost 3 bases, and 3 bases stayed unmatched. This chain's CDR3 is CASSQGTSGSYYEQYF. CDR3 sequence (DNA): TGTGCCAGCAGCCAAGGGACTAGCGGGAGCTACTACGAGCAGTACTTC.

This clonotype was observed many times. This sequence joins TRBV20-1 and TRBJ2-7; weak D call: TRBD2 (6 bases). Germline assignment: CDR1 DFQATT and CDR2 SNEGSKA (reference sequence). V lost 5 bases and J 4 bases, leaving 18 bases between the germline ends. The CDR3 runs to 14 residues. For the CDR3, the DNA is TGCAGTGCTTCCCAGGGACTCTCCTTGTACGAGCAGTACTTC. As protein: CSASQGLSLYEQYF.

This clonotype came up a few times. The V call is TRBV11-2, the J call TRBJ2-7, with 9 bases fitting TRBD1. CDR1 and CDR2 from the germline V gene are SGHAT and FQNNGV. V was clipped by 6 bases and J by 6 bases; unmatched bases: 12. There are 15 residues in the CDR3. CDR3 loop: CASSPGTGCVREQYF. Here the CDR3 DNA reads TGTGCCAGCAGTCCCGGGACAGGGTGTGTGCGCGAGCAGTACTTC.

The chain uses TRBV6-5 and TRBJ1-2; 7 positions agree with TRBD1. The germline gives CDR1 MNHEY, CDR2 SVGAGI. The CDR3 covers 16 residues. The V gene end was trimmed by 7 bases and the J gene end by 5 bases; junction bases not matched to a gene: 16. Here the CDR3 DNA reads TGTGCCAGCACCCGAACTCTCCGGGACAGTGCTTATGGCTACACCTTC. This gives the protein CASTRTLRDSAYGYTF.

This clonotype has just a few counts. The chain uses TRBV20-1 and TRBJ2-3; 7 bases are a match to TRBD1. J lost 6 bases, V lost 0 bases, and 3 bases had no gene match. Germline CDR1 DFQATT, CDR2 SNEGSKA (reference sequence). The CDR3 is 13 amino acids. This CDR3 is CSAREQGKDTQYF. CDR3 DNA: TGCAGTGCTAGAGAACAGGGGAAGGATACGCAGTATTTT.

In this sample, this clonotype turned up a few times. This rearrangement joins TRBV7-9 to TRBJ2-7, with D possibly being TRBD1 or TRBD2 (6 bases each). Germline V CDR1 and CDR2: SEHNR, FQNEAQ (reference sequence). CDR3 length equals 15 residues. Trimming took 5 bases from V and 5 from J, leaving 19 bases between them. The CDR3 DNA reads TGTGCCAGCAGCATCCTAGGGGGGCGTGTCCACGAGCAGTACTTC. Protein product: CASSILGGRVHEQYF.

This clonotype has just a few counts. J is TRBJ2-7 and V is TRBV28; D ambiguous. Germline CDR1 is MDHEN and CDR2 is SYDVKM. This CDR3 is built from 14 residues. V was pared by 2 bases and J by 2 bases, with 10 bases between. In nucleotides, the CDR3 is TGTGCCAGCAGTTTAGTAGGGTTTACCTACGAGCAGTACTTC. It codes for CASSLVGFTYEQYF.

The V call is TRBV18, the J call TRBJ2-7; tentatively, D is TRBD1 or TRBD2 (5 bases each). Trimming left V 4 bases short and J 6 bases short, with 16 bases between. The CDR3 contains 14 residues. CDR1 KGHSH and CDR2 LQKENI come from the germline V gene. This chain's CDR3 is CASSLGTARGEQYF. DNA for the CDR3: TGTGCCAGCTCACTTGGGACGGCACGCGGCGAGCAGTACTTC.

J is TRBJ2-2 and V is TRBV7-3; D is unresolved. The CDR3 loop spans 13 amino acids. V was shortened by 5 bases and J by 1 base, with 5 bases between the two germline ends. Germline-derived CDR1 and CDR2 are SGHTA and FQGTGA. The CDR3 DNA sequence: TGTGCCAGCAGCCACAGGAACACCGGGGAGCTGTTTTTT. It is translated as CASSHRNTGELFF.

This chain connects TRBV20-1 to TRBJ2-6; no clear D. Germline CDR1 is DFQATT and CDR2 is SNEGSKA (reference sequence). V lost 0 bases and J 0 bases, leaving 9 bases between the germline ends. The CDR3 runs to 16 residues. The DNA for the CDR3 is TGCAGTGCTAGAGATTACGAGCTCTCTGGGGCCAACGTCCTGACTTTC. Translating gives CSARDYELSGANVLTF.

The CDR3: CASSYLAGTSDTQYF. CDR3 in DNA: TGCGCCAGCAGTTATCTAGCGGGAACCTCAGATACGCAGTATTTT. The rearrangement joins TRBV5-1 to TRBJ2-3, with 9 bases identical to TRBD2. Germline V gene data show CDR1 as SGHRS and CDR2 as YFSETQ. The V gene end was trimmed by 5 bases and the J gene end by 4 bases; junction bases not matched to a gene: 8. CDR3 length: 15 amino acids.

The chain employs TRBV20-1 and TRBJ1-5, with D uncertain. CDR3 length: 15 residues. Germline V CDR1 and CDR2: DFQATT, SNEGSKA (reference sequence). V lost 0 bases and J 2 bases, leaving 11 bases between the germline ends. Here the CDR3 reads CSARDGRAGNQPQHF. The CDR3 DNA is TGCAGTGCTAGAGACGGGAGGGCAGGCAATCAGCCCCAGCATTTT.

V usage is TRBV5-4 and J usage is TRBJ2-1; 8 bases agree with TRBD2. CDR1 and CDR2 (germline): SGHNT, YYREEE (reference sequence). Losses at the gene ends were 3 bases for V and 8 bases for J; bases not matched to a gene: 13. The CDR3 covers 16 residues. The CDR3 spells CASSWASAGGPDEQFF. The CDR3 coding sequence is TGTGCCAGCAGCTGGGCCTCTGCGGGAGGACCTGATGAGCAGTTCTTC.

This clonotype occurred a few times. The V and J genes are TRBV2 and TRBJ1-5; D unresolved. Germline CDR1 reads SNHLY; CDR2 reads FYNNEI. The ends were cut back, 5 bases at V and 1 base at J, with 15 bases in the middle. The CDR3 consists of 16 residues. CDR3 sequence reads: CASSLRSPLSNQPQHF. Written as DNA, the CDR3 is TGTGCCAGCAGTTTACGGTCGCCGTTAAGCAATCAGCCCCAGCATTTT.

As concerns this clonotype: One end of the junction is discordant with germline, which a read error may explain. The chain combines TRBV7-7 with TRBJ2-1, with TRBD2 matching over 7 bases. Germline V lookup: CDR1 SSHAT, CDR2 FNYEAQ (reference sequence). The CDR3 runs to 17 residues. The CDR3 sequence: CASSPWGGVPGPDEQFF. CDR3 coding DNA: TGTGCTAGCAGCCCCTGGGGGGGAGTACCAGGACCGGATGAGCAGTTCTTC.

The chain employs TRBV20-1 and TRBJ1-1; no firm D call. With 3 bases removed from V and 1 base from J, the gap between germline ends came to 15 bases. This CDR3 is 15 amino acids long. Germline CDR1 reads DFQATT; CDR2 reads SNEGSKA (reference sequence). CDR3 loop: CSASLRSTWNTEAFF. In nucleotides, the CDR3 is TGCAGTGCTAGCCTAAGGAGCACCTGGAACACTGAAGCTTTCTTT.

The chain links TRBV19 to TRBJ2-3; 11 bases match TRBD2. The CDR3 covers 16 residues. V was pared by 3 bases and J by 7 bases, with 9 bases of the junction left unmatched. CDR1 is LNHDA, CDR2 SQIVND, per germline (reference sequence). In nucleotides, the CDR3 is TGTGCCAGTAGTATCGGTTCTAGCGGGAGGAGCAATACGCAGTATTTT. Its protein product is CASSIGSSGRSNTQYF.

This clonotype has more than one count but fewer than ten. This chain links TRBV6-2 or TRBV6-3 with TRBJ1-1; 7 nucleotides match TRBD1. This CDR3 comprises 13 residues. Trimming removed 3 bases from V and 8 bases from J; junction bases left unmatched: 6. CDR1 and CDR2 (germline): MNHEY, SVGEGT. The DNA for the CDR3 is TGTGCCAGCAGTTATTTGCCGGGACAGGAAGCTTTCTTT. Its translation: CASSYLPGQEAFF.

J is TRBJ2-1 and V is TRBV20-1; D is unresolved. The CDR3 runs 15 residues. Between the trimmed V and J ends, which lost 0 bases and 4 bases, there was a span of 13 bases. Germline V CDR1 and CDR2: DFQATT, SNEGSKA (reference sequence). CDR3 region: CSARDQRGMYNEQFF. The CDR3 DNA reads TGCAGTGCTAGAGATCAACGCGGAATGTACAATGAGCAGTTCTTC.

This clonotype was seen a few times. The chain carries TRBV27 and TRBJ2-3; 7 nucleotides line up with TRBD2. V gave up 3 bases and J gave up 0 bases; unmatched junction bases: 15. Germline V gene data show CDR1 as MNHEY and CDR2 as SMNVEV (reference sequence). The CDR3 is made up of 19 amino acids. This CDR3 is CASSFRGAGDGVSTDTQYF. CDR3 bases: TGTGCCAGCAGTTTTAGGGGCGCGGGAGACGGAGTAAGCACAGATACGCAGTATTTT.

The rearrangement uses TRBV20-1 and TRBJ1-2; 8 bases fit TRBD1. Germline assignment: CDR1 DFQATT and CDR2 SNEGSKA (reference sequence). The CDR3 runs 14 residues. The V segment lost 0 bases and the J segment 4 bases; nucleotides outside the gene matches: 4. The CDR3 coding sequence is TGCAGTGCTAGAGATCTTGGACAGGGCTATGGCTACACCTTC. Protein product: CSARDLGQGYGYTF.

Only a few counts were recorded for this clonotype. V and J are TRBV20-1 and TRBJ1-6; D is possibly TRBD1 (5 bases). Germline CDR1 is DFQATT and CDR2 is SNEGSKA (reference sequence). The CDR3 consists of 14 residues. Trimming took off 3 bases at V and 5 bases at J, with 11 bases between the two ends. In DNA form, the CDR3 reads TGCAGTGCTAGCGTAGGGACGAATAATTCACCCCTCCACTTT. Amino acid sequence: CSASVGTNNSPLHF.

This clonotype was detected many times. The chain couples TRBV20-1 to TRBJ2-7; D gene unclear. V lost 5 bases and J 10 bases, leaving 21 bases between the germline ends. The CDR3 spans 13 residues. Germline CDR1 is DFQATT and CDR2 is SNEGSKA (reference sequence). The DNA of the CDR3 is TGCAGTGCTGAAAAAGACAAGCTATCCCACCAGTACTTC. Translation: CSAEKDKLSHQYF.

The rearrangement uses TRBV5-4 and TRBJ2-3, with 7 bases aligning to TRBD2. The V and J ends lost 3 bases and 4 bases, in that order; junction bases with no gene match: 11. The CDR3 has 16 amino acids. Looked up from germline, CDR1 is SGHNT and CDR2 is YYREEE (reference sequence). The CDR3, as DNA: TGTGCCAGCAGCTCCCTGATGGCGGGAGTAGCAGATACGCAGTATTTT. Encoded protein: CASSSLMAGVADTQYF.

The chain uses TRBV28 and TRBJ1-1, with D uncertain. The CDR3 has 13 amino acids. CDR1 is MDHEN, CDR2 SYDVKM, per germline. V lost 5 bases and J lost 1, with 8 bases in between. The CDR3 region is CASSPAANTEAFF. The CDR3 bases are TGTGCCAGCAGTCCCGCCGCGAACACTGAAGCTTTCTTT.